The clone carrying this T cell receptor beta chain has just one count. The data originate from a study of T cell changes during pregnancy in multiple sclerosis. Trimming removed 5 bases from V and 3 bases from J; junction bases left unmatched: 10. The V gene's germline CDR1 is SGHAT and CDR2 FQDESV (reference sequence). This CDR3 is 17 amino acids long. Clones were read by immunoSEQ multiplex PCR, and TCRdb kept only the in-frame ones, dropping some. The data hold around 97,000 clones, with 85% to 95% observed a single time. This clonotype originated in a female donor with multiple sclerosis, enrolled in a pregnancy study. This material consisted of peripheral blood, taken after pregnancy. This chain connects TRBV11-1 to TRBJ2-4; 10 bases match TRBD1. The CDR3 DNA is TGTGCCAGCAGCCCAAACGACAGGGGGCGAGGCAAAAACATTCAGTACTTC. As protein: CASSPNDRGRGKNIQYF.